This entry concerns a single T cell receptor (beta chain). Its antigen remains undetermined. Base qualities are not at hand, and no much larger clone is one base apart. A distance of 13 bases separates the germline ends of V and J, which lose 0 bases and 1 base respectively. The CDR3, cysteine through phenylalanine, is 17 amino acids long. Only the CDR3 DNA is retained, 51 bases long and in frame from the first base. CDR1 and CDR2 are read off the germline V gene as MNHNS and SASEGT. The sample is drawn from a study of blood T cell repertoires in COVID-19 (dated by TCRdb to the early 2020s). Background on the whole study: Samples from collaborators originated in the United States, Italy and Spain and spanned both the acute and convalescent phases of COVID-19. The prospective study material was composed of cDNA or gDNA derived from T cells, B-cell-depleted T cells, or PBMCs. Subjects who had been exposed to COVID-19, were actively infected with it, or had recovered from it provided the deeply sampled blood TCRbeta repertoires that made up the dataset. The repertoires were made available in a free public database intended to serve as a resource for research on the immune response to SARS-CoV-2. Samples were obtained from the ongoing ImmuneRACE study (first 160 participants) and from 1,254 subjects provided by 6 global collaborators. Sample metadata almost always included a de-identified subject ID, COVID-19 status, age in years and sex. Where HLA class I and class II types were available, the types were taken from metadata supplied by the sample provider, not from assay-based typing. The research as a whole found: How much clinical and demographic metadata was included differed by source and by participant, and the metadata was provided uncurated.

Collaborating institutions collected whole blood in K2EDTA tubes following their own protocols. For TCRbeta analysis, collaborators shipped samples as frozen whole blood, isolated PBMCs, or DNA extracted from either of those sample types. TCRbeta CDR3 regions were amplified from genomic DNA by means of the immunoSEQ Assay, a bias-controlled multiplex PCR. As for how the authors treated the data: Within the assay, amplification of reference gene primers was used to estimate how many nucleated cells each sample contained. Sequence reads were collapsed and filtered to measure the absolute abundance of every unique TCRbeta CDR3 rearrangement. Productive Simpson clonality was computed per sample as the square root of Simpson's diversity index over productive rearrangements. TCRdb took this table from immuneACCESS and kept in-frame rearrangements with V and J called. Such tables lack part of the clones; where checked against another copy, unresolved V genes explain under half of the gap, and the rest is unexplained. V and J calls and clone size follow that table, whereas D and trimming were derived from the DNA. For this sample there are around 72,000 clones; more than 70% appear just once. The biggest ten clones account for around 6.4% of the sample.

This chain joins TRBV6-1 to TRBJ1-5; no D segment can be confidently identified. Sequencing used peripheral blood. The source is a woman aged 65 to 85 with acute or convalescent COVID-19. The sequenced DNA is TGTGCCAGCAGTGAAGCAAGCGGATTTGGGAGCAATCAGCCCCAGCATTTT. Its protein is CASSEASGFGSNQPQHF.